The entry that follows covers one T cell receptor beta chain sequence. Its target is not known. Only in-frame clones appear in the TCRdb table, and some are missing; sequencing was by immunoSEQ multiplex PCR. The sample yields roughly 100,000 clones, 90% to 95% seen once. This sample was included in a study of graft-versus-host responses after intestinal transplantation. Study at large: Multivisceral, liver-intestinal, or isolated intestinal transplants were given to recipients. Broader study findings: GvH clones turned up in recipient marrow; some had shown up first in ileum or blood. In patients with graft-donor T cell macrochimerism, allograft graft-versus-host to host-versus-graft clonal ratios were high.

V lost 1 base and J 3 bases, leaving 10 bases between the germline ends. In germline, CDR1 is LGHNA, CDR2 YNFKEQ. This CDR3 has 14 amino acids. The chain employs TRBV4-2 and TRBJ2-7; TRBD2 is a possible D gene (6 bases). This TCR derives from a human donor who was the organ donor for an intestinal transplant. The sample in question was unstimulated CD4+ T cells sorted from spleen or lymph node cells, obtained before transplant. The CDR3 protein is CASSQVTGDYEQYF. Here the CDR3 DNA reads TGTGCCAGCAGCCAAGTTACGGGGGACTACGAGCAGTACTTC.